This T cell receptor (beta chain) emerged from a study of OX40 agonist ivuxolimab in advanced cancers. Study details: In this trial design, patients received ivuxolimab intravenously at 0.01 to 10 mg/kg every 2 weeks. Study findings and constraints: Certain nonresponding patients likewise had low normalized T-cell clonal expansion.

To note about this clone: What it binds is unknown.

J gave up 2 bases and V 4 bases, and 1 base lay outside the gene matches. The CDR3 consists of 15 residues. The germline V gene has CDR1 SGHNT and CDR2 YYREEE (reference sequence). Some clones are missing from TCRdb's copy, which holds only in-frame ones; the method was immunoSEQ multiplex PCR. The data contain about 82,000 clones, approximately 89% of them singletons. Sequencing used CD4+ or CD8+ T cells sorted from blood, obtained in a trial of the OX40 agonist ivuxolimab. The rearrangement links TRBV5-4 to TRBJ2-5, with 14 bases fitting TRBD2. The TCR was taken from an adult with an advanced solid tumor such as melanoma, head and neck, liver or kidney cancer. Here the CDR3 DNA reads TGTGCCAGCAGCCGGACTAGCGGGGGGCAAGAGACCCAGTACTTC. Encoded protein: CASSRTSGGQETQYF.